Presented here are 18 T cell receptor beta chains from one specimen sequenced in a study of Tregs in tolerant kidney transplant recipients (dated by TCRdb to between 2018 and 2021). The sample's time point label, in plain terms: blood sample drawn before combined kidney and bone marrow transplant. Library generation was performed with the immunoSEQ multiplex PCR assay. The table was pulled from immuneACCESS by TCRdb, which kept in-frame rearrangements only. Such tables lose some clones; where checked, under half of the loss comes from unresolved V genes, and the rest has no known cause. Across this sample there are some 66,000 clones, with 92% seen only once. The ten largest account for over 9.5% of the sample. Sample: CD8+ T cells from blood, taken before the transplant. These receptors were taken from a human donor who received a combined kidney and bone marrow transplant.

The genes are TRBV29-1 and TRBJ1-2; 7 positions agree with TRBD1. This CDR3 contains 13 residues. Unmatched junction bases numbered 12, after V lost 6 bases and J lost 8 bases. Germline V CDR1 and CDR2: SQVTM, ANQGSEA. CDR3: CSVDREGAGGYTF. CDR3 in DNA: TGCAGCGTGGACCGGGAGGGGGCGGGGGGCTACACCTTC.

The chain carries TRBV14 and TRBJ2-1; 7 nucleotides line up with TRBD2. The CDR3 consists of 12 residues. J gave up 12 bases and V 4 bases, and 6 bases lay outside the gene matches. Germline V gene sequence: CDR1 SGHDN, CDR2 FVKESK. CDR3 in amino acids: CASSPLGGSQFF. The CDR3 DNA is TGTGCCAGCAGCCCCTTGGGGGGGTCGCAGTTCTTC.

The rearrangement uses TRBV19 and TRBJ2-1, with a possible D match to TRBD2 (6 bases). Trimming took 10 bases from V and 8 from J, leaving 15 bases between them. This CDR3 is built from 12 residues. Germline assignment: CDR1 LNHDA and CDR2 SQIVND (reference sequence). CDR3: CATEDSGDEQFF. The CDR3 nucleotides are TGTGCCACTGAGGACTCGGGGGATGAGCAGTTCTTC. Full variable domain (rest looked up from reference TRBV19 and TRBJ2-1): DGGITQSPKYLFRKEGQNVTLSCEQNLNHDAMYWYRQDPGQGLRLIYYSQIVNDFQKGDIAEGYSVSREKKESFPLTVTSAQKNPTAFYLCATEDSGDEQFFGPGTRLTVL.

The genes are TRBV27 and TRBJ1-6; 10 bases match TRBD1. The V and J ends lost 2 bases and 6 bases, in that order; junction bases with no gene match: 7. The CDR3 contains 17 residues. Germline V gives CDR1 MNHEY, CDR2 SMNVEV (reference sequence). The CDR3 is CASSLGRDRGFNSPLHF. CDR3 DNA sequence: TGTGCCAGCAGTTTAGGAAGGGACAGGGGCTTTAATTCACCCCTCCACTTT.

CDR3 sequence reads: CASSLGQNNQPQHF. CDR3 DNA sequence: TGTGCCAGCAGTTTAGGGCAGAACAATCAGCCCCAGCATTTT. The chain couples TRBV27 to TRBJ1-5, with unresolved D. Per germline, CDR1 MNHEY and CDR2 SMNVEV (reference sequence). Trimming left V 2 bases short and J 3 bases short, with 8 bases between. CDR3 length equals 14 residues.

This clone came up once. The gene calls are TRBV4-3 and TRBJ2-6; 7 bases agree with TRBD1. Germline loops: CDR1 LGHNA, CDR2 YSLEER. V dropped 5 bases and J dropped 0; count of bases not matched to a gene: 7. The CDR3 sequence is 17 residues long. CDR3 DNA: TGCGCCAGCAGCACCCGACAGGGTGGCTCTGGGGCCAACGTCCTGACTTTC. Residues: CASSTRQGGSGANVLTF.

The gene calls are TRBV9 and TRBJ2-5, with TRBD2 as a possible D gene (5 bases). The V end was cut by 5 bases, the J end by 5 bases, with 16 bases between. This CDR3 is built from 14 residues. CDR1 and CDR2 (germline): SGDLS, YYNGEE. CDR3 protein: CASSAPEGGETQYF. CDR3 in DNA: TGTGCCAGCAGTGCACCTGAGGGTGGCGAGACCCAGTACTTC.

Points on this clone: The sample carries other DNA sequences with the same CDR3. The chain joins TRBV4-3 to TRBJ1-6; the D gene is possibly TRBD1 (6 bases). The CDR3 runs to 16 residues. Per germline, CDR1 LGHNA and CDR2 YSLEER. Trimming took 3 bases from V and 7 from J, leaving 16 bases between them. The CDR3 reads CASSQRRGGSNSPLHF. CDR3 nucleotide sequence: TGCGCCAGCAGCCAGCGACGAGGGGGATCAAATTCACCCCTCCACTTT.

In DNA form, the CDR3 reads TGTGCCAGCAGCGGCCAGGTTTACGAGCAGTACTTC. It is translated as CASSGQVYEQYF. This chain joins TRBV2 and TRBJ2-7; no clear D gene. V lost 6 bases to trimming and J lost 4 bases, with 10 bases between them. CDR1 and CDR2 (germline): SNHLY, FYNNEI. The CDR3 totals 12 residues. The complete variable domain, with remaining parts taken from reference TRBV2 and TRBJ2-7, reads EPEVTQTPSHQVTQMGQEVILRCVPISNHLYFYWYRQILGQKVEFLVSFYNNEISEKSEIFDDQFSVERPDGSNFTLKIRSTKLEDSAMYFCASSGQVYEQYFGPGTRLTVT.

The chain links TRBV30 to TRBJ1-1; 9 bases are shared with TRBD1. The ends lost 8 bases at V and 6 bases at J; junction bases unmatched: 4. Germline V gives CDR1 GTSNPN, CDR2 SVGIG (reference sequence). This CDR3 is built from 11 residues. CDR3 residues: CAGGQGPEAFF. The DNA of the CDR3 is TGTGCCGGGGGACAGGGCCCTGAAGCTTTCTTT.

The chain recombines TRBV19 with TRBJ1-1; 8 bases match TRBD1. After removal of 3 bases from V and 0 bases from J, the junction contained 9 bases not matched to a gene. The CDR3 totals 17 residues. Germline CDR1 and CDR2: LNHDA and SQIVND (reference sequence). CDR3: CASSIPWTGTMNTEAFF. CDR3 sequence (DNA): TGTGCCAGTAGTATCCCCTGGACAGGGACTATGAACACTGAAGCTTTCTTT.

The chain employs TRBV5-5 and TRBJ2-5; 8 nucleotides line up with TRBD2. Germline loops: CDR1 SGHKS, CDR2 YYEKEE (reference sequence). Trimming at V came to 0 bases and at J to 5 bases, leaving 3 bases not matched to a gene. CDR3 length: 14 residues. CDR3 DNA: TGTGCCAGCAGCTTGGGAACGGGGGGGGAGACCCAGTACTTC. Its translation: CASSLGTGGETQYF.

The chain employs TRBV27 and TRBJ2-7; the D gene is possibly TRBD2 (5 bases). The germline V gene encodes CDR1 MNHEY and CDR2 SMNVEV (reference sequence). Trimming took off 5 bases at V and 6 bases at J, with 17 bases between the two ends. This CDR3 contains 14 residues. The CDR3: CASSTYLGGLEQYF. For the CDR3, the DNA is TGTGCCAGCAGTACCTACTTAGGTGGACTCGAGCAGTACTTC.

This clone has a single count. V and J are TRBV7-9 and TRBJ2-5, with a tentative D call TRBD2 (7 bases). V was clipped by 4 bases and J by 8 bases, with 20 bases between them. Germline CDR1 reads SEHNR; CDR2 reads FQNEAQ (reference sequence). The CDR3 runs to 15 residues. The CDR3 sequence is CASSSSQRGAGTQYF. The CDR3 region has the DNA TGTGCCAGCAGCTCATCCCAACGGGGGGCAGGTACCCAGTACTTC.

V gene TRBV19 combines with J gene TRBJ2-7, with 12 bases lining up with TRBD2. Germline CDR1 is LNHDA and CDR2 is SQIVND (reference sequence). The length of the CDR3 is 15 residues. Germline trimming cut 4 bases from V and 2 bases from J; bases unmatched to any gene: 3. CDR3 region: CASSTGLAGTYEQYF. The CDR3 nucleotides read TGTGCCAGTAGTACCGGACTAGCGGGGACCTACGAGCAGTACTTC.

The chain has TRBV6-5 and TRBJ2-1, with 10 bases lining up with TRBD2. Germline V lookup: CDR1 MNHEY, CDR2 SVGAGI. This CDR3 contains 16 residues. Trimming took 2 bases from V and 4 from J; bases not matched to a gene: 5. In DNA, the CDR3 is TGTGCCAGCAGTTACACCCCTAGCGGGGGATACAATGAGCAGTTCTTC. Its protein is CASSYTPSGGYNEQFF.

The chain recombines TRBV10-3 with TRBJ2-2; tentative D call: TRBD1 (6 bases). This CDR3 comprises 12 residues. The V gene's germline CDR1 is ENHRY and CDR2 SYGVKD. CDR3 loop: CAIRGGTGELFF. CDR3 DNA: TGTGCAATTCGAGGGGGAACCGGGGAGCTGTTTTTT.

The CDR3, as DNA: TGTGCCAGCAGCGACAGGGTTGGGTACGAGCAGTACTTC. This codes for CASSDRVGYEQYF. This chain links TRBV28 with TRBJ2-5; TRBD1 agrees at 7 bases. The end of the DNA aligns better with TRBJ2-7, so the J call may be wrong. Germline loops: CDR1 MDHEN, CDR2 SYDVKM. This CDR3 contains 13 residues.